The source of this T cell receptor (beta chain) is a study of T cell responses to AZD1222 COVID-19 vaccine. As concerns this clone: Antigen: not known.

Findings and limits, study-wide: In the spike-specific TCR repertoire, nearly half reportedly target unmutated variant regions.

The CDR3 is made up of 10 amino acids. Germline V gene data show CDR1 as DFQATT and CDR2 as SNEGSKA (reference sequence). V dropped 6 bases and J dropped 1 base, with 3 bases sitting between them. Profiled with immunoSEQ multiplex PCR; TCRdb holds only in-frame clones, not every one. This table holds 150,000 to 200,000 clones, approximately 93% found once. The chain is built from TRBV20-1 and TRBJ2-5, with unresolved D. The specimen comprised peripheral blood, sampled on day 0 of AZD1222 vaccination. The receptor's source is an adult in good health. The CDR3 coding sequence is TGCAGTGCCGTCCAAGAGACCCAGTACTTC. This encodes CSAVQETQYF.